The entry that follows covers one T cell receptor (beta chain) sequence. This record belongs to a study of blood T cell repertoires in COVID-19. Study-wide background: Material from acute and convalescent COVID-19 was sourced from the United States, Italy and Spain. In each case, the material was cDNA or gDNA derived from T cells, B-cell-depleted T cells, or PBMCs.

Per the original methods: Using reference gene primer amplification, nucleated cell counts were estimated. This table comes from immunoSEQ multiplex PCR, and its TCRdb copy is limited to in-frame clones, with some not included. The V and J calls and clone size are taken from that table; D and trimming were inferred from the DNA. The sample has roughly 250,000 clones; 85% to 90% are singletons. The V gene lost 2 bases and the J gene lost 3 bases, with 13 bases spanning the gap. CDR1 is LGHDT and CDR2 is YNNKEL in the germline V gene (reference sequence). The CDR3 is made up of 15 amino acids. Sequencing was done on a sample of peripheral blood. The rearrangement links TRBV3-1 (or the pseudogene TRBV3-2) to TRBJ1-1; no definite D call. The sequence was collected from a man aged 25-40 years with acute or convalescent COVID-19. CDR3 DNA sequence: TGTGCCAGCAGCCAACCGGGGAGGTGGGACACTGAAGCTTTCTTT. This translates into CASSQPGRWDTEAFF.